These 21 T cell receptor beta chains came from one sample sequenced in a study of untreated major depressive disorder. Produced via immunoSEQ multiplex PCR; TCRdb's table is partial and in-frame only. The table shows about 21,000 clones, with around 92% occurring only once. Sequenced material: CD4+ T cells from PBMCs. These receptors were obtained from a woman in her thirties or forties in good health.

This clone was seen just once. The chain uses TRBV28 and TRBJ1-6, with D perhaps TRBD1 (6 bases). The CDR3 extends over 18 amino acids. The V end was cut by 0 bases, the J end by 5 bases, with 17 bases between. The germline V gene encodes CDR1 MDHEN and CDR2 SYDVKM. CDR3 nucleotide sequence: TGTGCCAGCAGTTTATGGGTAGGGGGGCGAGCGAATAATTCACCCCTCCACTTT. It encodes CASSLWVGGRANNSPLHF. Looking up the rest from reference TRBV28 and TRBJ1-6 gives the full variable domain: DVKVTQSSRYLVKRTGEKVFLECVQDMDHENMFWYRQDPGLGLRLIYFSYDVKMKEKGDIPEGYSVSREKKERFSLILESASTNQTSMYLCASSLWVGGRANNSPLHFGNGTRLTVT.

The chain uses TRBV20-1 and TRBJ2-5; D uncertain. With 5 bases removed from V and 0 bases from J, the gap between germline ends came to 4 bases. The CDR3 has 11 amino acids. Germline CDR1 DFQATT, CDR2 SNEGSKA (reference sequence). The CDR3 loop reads CSARDQETQYF. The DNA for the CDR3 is TGCAGTGCTCGGGACCAAGAGACCCAGTACTTC.

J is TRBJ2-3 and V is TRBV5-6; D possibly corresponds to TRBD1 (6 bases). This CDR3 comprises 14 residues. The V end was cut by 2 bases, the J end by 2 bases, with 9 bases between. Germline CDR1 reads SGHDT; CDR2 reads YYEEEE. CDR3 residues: CASSFDRTTDTQYF. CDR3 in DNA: TGTGCCAGCAGCTTCGACAGGACCACAGATACGCAGTATTTT.

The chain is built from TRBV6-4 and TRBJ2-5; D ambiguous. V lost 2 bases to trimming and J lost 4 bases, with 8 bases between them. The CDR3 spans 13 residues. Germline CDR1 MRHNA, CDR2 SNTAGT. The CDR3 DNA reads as TGTGCCAGCAGTGACAATTTCGTAGAGACCCAGTACTTC. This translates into CASSDNFVETQYF.

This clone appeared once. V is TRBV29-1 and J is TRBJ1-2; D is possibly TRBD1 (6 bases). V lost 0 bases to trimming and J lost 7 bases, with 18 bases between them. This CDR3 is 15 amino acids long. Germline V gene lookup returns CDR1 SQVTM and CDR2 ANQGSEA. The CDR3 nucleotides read TGCAGCGTTGAAGATCGGGGCAGGGGCGCATCTGGCTACACCTTC. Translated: CSVEDRGRGASGYTF. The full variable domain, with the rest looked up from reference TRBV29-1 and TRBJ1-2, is SAVISQKPSRDICQRGTSLTIQCQVDSQVTMMFWYRQQPGQSLTLIATANQGSEATYESGFVIDKFPISRPNLTFSTLTVSNMSPEDSSIYLCSVEDRGRGASGYTFGSGTRLTVV.

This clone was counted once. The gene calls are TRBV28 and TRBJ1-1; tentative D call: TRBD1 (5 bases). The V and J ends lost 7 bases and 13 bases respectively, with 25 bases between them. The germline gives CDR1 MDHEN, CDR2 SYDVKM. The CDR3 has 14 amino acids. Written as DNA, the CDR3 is TGTGCCAGCACCCCAAGTAAAGGGGCGAGAAGCGTTTTCTTT. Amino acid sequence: CASTPSKGARSVFF. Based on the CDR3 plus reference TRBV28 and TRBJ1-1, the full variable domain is DVKVTQSSRYLVKRTGEKVFLECVQDMDHENMFWYRQDPGLGLRLIYFSYDVKMKEKGDIPEGYSVSREKKERFSLILESASTNQTSMYLCASTPSKGARSVFFGQGTRLTVV.

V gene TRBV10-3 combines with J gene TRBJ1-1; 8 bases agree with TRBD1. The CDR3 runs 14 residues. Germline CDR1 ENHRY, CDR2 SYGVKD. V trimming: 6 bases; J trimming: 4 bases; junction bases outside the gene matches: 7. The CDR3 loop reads CAIRPTDRATEAFF. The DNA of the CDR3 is TGTGCCATCAGACCCACGGACAGGGCCACTGAAGCTTTCTTT.

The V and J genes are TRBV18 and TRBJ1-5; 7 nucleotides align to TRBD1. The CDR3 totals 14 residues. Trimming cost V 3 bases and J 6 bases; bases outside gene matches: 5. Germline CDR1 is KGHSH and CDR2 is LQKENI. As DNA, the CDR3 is TGTGCCAGCTCACCCCCGGCAGGGGGTCAGCCCCAGCATTTT. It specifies CASSPPAGGQPQHF.

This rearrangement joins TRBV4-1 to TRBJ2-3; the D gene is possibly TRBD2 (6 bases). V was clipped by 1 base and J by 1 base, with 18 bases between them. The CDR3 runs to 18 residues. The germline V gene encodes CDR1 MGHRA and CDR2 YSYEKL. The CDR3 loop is CASSQAGGRVGGTDTQYF. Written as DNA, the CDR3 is TGCGCCAGCAGCCAAGCCGGAGGGCGGGTCGGGGGCACAGATACGCAGTATTTT.

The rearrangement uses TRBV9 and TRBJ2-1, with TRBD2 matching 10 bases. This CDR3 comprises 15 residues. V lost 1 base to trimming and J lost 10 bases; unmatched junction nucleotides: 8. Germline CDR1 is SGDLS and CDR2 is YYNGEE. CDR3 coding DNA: TGTGCCAGCAGCGTATTTACTAGCGGGATTGGCGAGCAGTTCTTC. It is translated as CASSVFTSGIGEQFF.

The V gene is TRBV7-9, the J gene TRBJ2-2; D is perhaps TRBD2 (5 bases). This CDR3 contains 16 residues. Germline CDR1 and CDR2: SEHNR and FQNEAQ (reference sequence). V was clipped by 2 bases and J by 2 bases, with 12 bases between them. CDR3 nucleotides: TGTGCCAGCAGCTTATCGTCGGGGATTAACACCGGGGAGCTGTTTTTT. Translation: CASSLSSGINTGELFF. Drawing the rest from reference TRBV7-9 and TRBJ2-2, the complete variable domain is DTGVSQNPRHKITKRGQNVTFRCDPISEHNRLYWYRQTLGQGPEFLTYFQNEAQLEKSRLLSDRFSAERPKGSFSTLEIQRTEQGDSAMYLCASSLSSGINTGELFFGEGSRLTVL.

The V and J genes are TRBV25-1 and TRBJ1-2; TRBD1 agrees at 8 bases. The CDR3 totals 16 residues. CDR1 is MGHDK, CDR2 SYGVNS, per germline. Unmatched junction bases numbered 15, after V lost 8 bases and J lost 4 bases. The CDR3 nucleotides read TGTGCCAGCGAAAGCGGGGGGGCAGGGGGCGCCTATGGCTACACCTTC. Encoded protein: CASESGGAGGAYGYTF.

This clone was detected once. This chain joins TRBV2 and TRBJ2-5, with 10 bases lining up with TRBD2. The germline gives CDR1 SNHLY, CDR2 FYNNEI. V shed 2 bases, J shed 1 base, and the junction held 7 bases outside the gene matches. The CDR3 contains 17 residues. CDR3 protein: CASSESRPSGGQETQYF. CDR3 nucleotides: TGTGCCAGCAGTGAAAGTAGGCCTAGCGGGGGCCAAGAGACCCAGTACTTC.

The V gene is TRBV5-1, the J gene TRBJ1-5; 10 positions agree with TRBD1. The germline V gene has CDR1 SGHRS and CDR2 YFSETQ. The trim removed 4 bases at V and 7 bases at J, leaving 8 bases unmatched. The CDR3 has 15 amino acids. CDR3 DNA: TGCGCCAGCAGCACCGGGACAGGGGAAGCGCAGCCCCAGCATTTT. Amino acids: CASSTGTGEAQPQHF.

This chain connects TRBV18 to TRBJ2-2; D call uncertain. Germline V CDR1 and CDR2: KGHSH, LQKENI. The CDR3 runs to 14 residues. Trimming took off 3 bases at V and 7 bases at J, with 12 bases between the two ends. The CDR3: CASSPRTNFGELFF. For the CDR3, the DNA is TGTGCCAGCTCACCCAGGACCAACTTCGGGGAGCTGTTTTTT.

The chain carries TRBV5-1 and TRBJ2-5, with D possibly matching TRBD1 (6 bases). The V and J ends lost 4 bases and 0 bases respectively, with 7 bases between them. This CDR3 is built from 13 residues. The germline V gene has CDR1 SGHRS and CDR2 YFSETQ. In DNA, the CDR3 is TGCGCCAGCAGCAGGGACAACCAAGAGACCCAGTACTTC. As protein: CASSRDNQETQYF.

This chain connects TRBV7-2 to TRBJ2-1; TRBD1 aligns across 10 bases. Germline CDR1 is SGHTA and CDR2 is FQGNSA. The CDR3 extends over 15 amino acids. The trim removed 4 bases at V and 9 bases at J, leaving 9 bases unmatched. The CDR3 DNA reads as TGTGCCAGCAGCTCTTCCGGGACAGGGGAACCTGAGCAGTTCTTC. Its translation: CASSSSGTGEPEQFF. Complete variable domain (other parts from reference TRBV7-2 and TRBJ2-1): GAGVSQSPSNKVTEKGKDVELRCDPISGHTALYWYRQSLGQGLEFLIYFQGNSAPDKSGLPSDRFSAERTGGSVSTLTIQRTQQEDSAVYLCASSSSGTGEPEQFFGPGTRLTVL.

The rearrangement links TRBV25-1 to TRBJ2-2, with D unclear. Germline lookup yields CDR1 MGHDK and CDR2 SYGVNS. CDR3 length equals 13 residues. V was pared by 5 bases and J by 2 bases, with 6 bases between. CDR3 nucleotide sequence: TGTGCCAGCAGTCCCCCAAACACCGGGGAGCTGTTTTTT. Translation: CASSPPNTGELFF.

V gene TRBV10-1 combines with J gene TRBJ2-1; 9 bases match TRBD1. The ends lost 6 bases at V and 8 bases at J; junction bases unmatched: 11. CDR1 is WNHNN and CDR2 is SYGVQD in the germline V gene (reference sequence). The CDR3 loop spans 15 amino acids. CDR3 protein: CASRKGGQGIYEQFF. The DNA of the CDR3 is TGCGCCAGCAGGAAAGGGGGACAGGGAATCTATGAGCAGTTCTTC.

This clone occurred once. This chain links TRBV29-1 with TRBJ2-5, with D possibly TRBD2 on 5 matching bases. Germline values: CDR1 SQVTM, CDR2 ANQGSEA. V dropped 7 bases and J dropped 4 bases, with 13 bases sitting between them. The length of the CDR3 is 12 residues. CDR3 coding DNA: TGCAGCGGCCAACTAGGTTCAGAGACCCAGTACTTC. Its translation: CSGQLGSETQYF.

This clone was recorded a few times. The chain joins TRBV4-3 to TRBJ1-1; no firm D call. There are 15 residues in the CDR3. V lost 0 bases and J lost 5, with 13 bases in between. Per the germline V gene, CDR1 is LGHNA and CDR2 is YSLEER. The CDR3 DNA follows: TGCGCCAGCAGCCAAGAACGCGGGGTTCGGACTGAAGCTTTCTTT. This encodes CASSQERGVRTEAFF.